Shown below are 30 T cell receptor beta chains from a single sample sequenced in a study of blood T cell repertoires in COVID-19. TCRdb's copy holds only in-frame clones and misses some; the assay was immunoSEQ multiplex PCR. The sample includes about 220,000 clones, around 80% of them seen just once. Specimen: peripheral blood. Receptors originate from a woman in her 70s with acute or convalescent COVID-19.

CDR3 nucleotides: TGTGCCACCAGCCGACCGACTGGGGCAGCGGGGATCCAAGAGACCCAGTACTTC. It codes for CATSRPTGAAGIQETQYF. The chain links TRBV15 to TRBJ2-5; 7 bases fit TRBD2. The CDR3 runs to 18 residues. Germline CDR1 and CDR2: LNHNV and YYDKDF (reference sequence). Unmatched junction bases numbered 16, after V lost 5 bases and J lost 1 base.

This clone was recorded only once. The CDR3: CASSERQISYNEQFF. The DNA of the CDR3 is TGTGCCAGCAGCGAGAGACAGATCTCCTACAATGAGCAGTTCTTC. The chain links TRBV5-6 to TRBJ2-1, with D perhaps matching TRBD1 (5 bases). The CDR3 has 15 amino acids. CDR1 is SGHDT, CDR2 YYEEEE, per germline. The germline V and J ends were trimmed by 4 bases and 0 bases, with 11 bases remaining between them.

The J gene is TRBJ2-3, the V gene TRBV24-1, with a weak D call TRBD1 (6 bases). CDR1 is KGHDR, CDR2 SFDVKD, per germline. Trimming cost V 6 bases and J 6 bases, with 6 bases left between them. CDR3 length: 11 amino acids. CDR3 protein: CATSQGDTQYF. CDR3 sequence (DNA): TGTGCCACCAGTCAGGGGGATACGCAGTATTTT.

The rearrangement joins TRBV10-3 to TRBJ1-5, with 7 bases identical to TRBD1. This CDR3 is 13 amino acids long. J lost 5 bases, V lost 5 bases, and 3 bases had no gene match. The germline V gene has CDR1 ENHRY and CDR2 SYGVKD. The CDR3 coding sequence is TGTGCCATCAGTAGTACAGGGGATCAGCCCCAGCATTTT. It encodes CAISSTGDQPQHF.

The rearrangement links TRBV19 to TRBJ1-4; no firm D call. Per germline, CDR1 LNHDA and CDR2 SQIVND (reference sequence). Trimming removed 9 bases from V and 8 bases from J, with 22 bases in between. The CDR3 covers 15 residues. The CDR3 here is CASSDVTAGREKLFF. The DNA of the CDR3 is TGTGCCAGCAGCGACGTGACTGCGGGTCGGGAAAAACTGTTTTTT.

The gene calls are TRBV19 and TRBJ2-2, with 11 bases fitting TRBD2. Trimming removed 6 bases from V and 4 bases from J; junction bases left unmatched: 13. Germline CDR1 reads LNHDA; CDR2 reads SQIVND (reference sequence). There are 18 residues in the CDR3. CDR3 residues: CASRLSTSGGSVTGELFF. CDR3 bases: TGTGCCAGTAGGCTAAGCACTAGCGGGGGAAGTGTCACCGGGGAGCTGTTTTTT.

This chain uses TRBV7-2 with TRBJ2-7, with TRBD2 as a possible D gene (6 bases). Trimming removed 0 bases at V and 3 bases at J, with 21 bases between. CDR1 and CDR2 from the germline V gene are SGHTA and FQGNSA. The CDR3 is made up of 18 amino acids. The CDR3 spells CASSLAGRVASVGYEQYF. The CDR3 region has the DNA TGTGCCAGCAGCTTAGCGGGAAGAGTAGCTAGCGTCGGCTACGAGCAGTACTTC. Full variable domain (remainder filled in from reference TRBV7-2 and TRBJ2-7): GAGVSQSPSNKVTEKGKDVELRCDPISGHTALYWYRQSLGQGLEFLIYFQGNSAPDKSGLPSDRFSAERTGGSVSTLTIQRTQQEDSAVYLCASSLAGRVASVGYEQYFGPGTRLTVT.

The V and J genes are TRBV5-7 and TRBJ2-2, with D tentatively TRBD1 (6 bases). TRBV5-7 falls under the ORF class, with uncertain function. V lost 2 bases to trimming and J lost 9 bases, with 14 bases between them. The CDR3 is 14 residues long. The CDR3 loop reads CASSFTGSRRELFF. DNA of the CDR3: TGTGCCAGCAGCTTTACAGGGTCCCGGAGGGAGCTGTTTTTT.

This clone was detected only a few times. V is TRBV3-1 (or the pseudogene TRBV3-2) and J is TRBJ2-7, with D possibly TRBD2 on 6 matching bases. The length of the CDR3 is 15 residues. V was cut by 3 bases and J by 7 bases, with 19 bases left in between. CDR1 is LGHDT, CDR2 YNNKEL, per germline (reference sequence). DNA of the CDR3: TGTGCCAGCAGCCAGGCGGGGACCGCTCTGGGAGAGCAGTACTTC. Its translation is CASSQAGTALGEQYF.

The chain couples TRBV19 to TRBJ2-3, with 9 nucleotides matching TRBD1. V lost 8 bases, J lost 5 bases, and 5 bases stayed unmatched. The CDR3 consists of 13 residues. In germline, CDR1 is LNHDA, CDR2 SQIVND (reference sequence). The CDR3 nucleotides read TGTGCCAGTCGTACAGGGGGCAGAGATACGCAGTATTTT. Amino acid sequence: CASRTGGRDTQYF.

The J gene is TRBJ1-1, the V gene TRBV5-4, with TRBD1 matching 8 bases. The CDR3 is 14 residues long. Germline-derived CDR1 and CDR2 are SGHNT and YYREEE (reference sequence). V lost 5 bases to trimming and J lost 4 bases; unmatched junction nucleotides: 7. The CDR3 DNA reads as TGTGCCAGCAGGAAACAGGGGGGGAGCACTGAAGCTTTCTTT. Amino acid sequence: CASRKQGGSTEAFF. The entire variable domain, with the rest obtained from reference TRBV5-4 and TRBJ1-1, is as follows: ETGVTQSPTHLIKTRGQQVTLRCSSQSGHNTVSWYQQALGQGPQFIFQYYREEENGRGNFPPRFSGLQFPNYSSELNVNALELDDSALYLCASRKQGGSTEAFFGQGTRLTVV.

The chain employs TRBV9 and TRBJ2-7; 13 nucleotides match TRBD2. From germline, CDR1 is SGDLS and CDR2 YYNGEE. J lost 7 bases, V lost 4 bases, and 2 bases had no gene match. The CDR3 is made up of 13 amino acids. The CDR3 bases are TGTGCCAGCAGCCCGGGACTAGCGGGGGAGCAGTACGTC. Translating it yields CASSPGLAGEQYV.

The chain links TRBV18 to TRBJ2-3, with 7 bases that match TRBD2. This CDR3 spans 14 amino acids. CDR1 is KGHSH and CDR2 is LQKENI in the germline V gene. The V and J ends lost 10 bases and 0 bases, in that order; junction bases with no gene match: 7. This CDR3 reads CATGLVTSTDTQYF. CDR3 in DNA: TGTGCCACCGGACTAGTTACTAGCACAGATACGCAGTATTTT.

This clone was seen only a few times. The chain has TRBV6-2 or TRBV6-3 and TRBJ2-1; a weak D match, TRBD2 (6 bases). Germline V CDR1 and CDR2: MNHEY, SVGEGT. CDR3 length: 18 residues. V lost 2 bases and J 5 bases, leaving 22 bases between the germline ends. The chain's CDR3 is CASSYQSMVSSVHNEQFF. In DNA form, the CDR3 reads TGTGCCAGCAGTTACCAAAGTATGGTTTCTAGCGTCCACAATGAGCAGTTCTTC.

This clone showed up just a few times. The chain recombines TRBV3-1 (or the pseudogene TRBV3-2) with TRBJ1-2; 7 nucleotides line up with TRBD1. The germline CDR1 and CDR2 sequences are LGHDT and YNNKEL (reference sequence). CDR3 length: 17 residues. The V and J ends lost 4 bases and 2 bases, in that order; junction bases with no gene match: 13. The chain's CDR3 is CASSPKPSPDRNYGYTF. CDR3 DNA: TGTGCCAGCAGCCCGAAGCCCTCTCCGGACAGGAACTATGGCTACACCTTC.

The V call is TRBV7-2, the J call TRBJ1-4; 8 bases align to TRBD1. V trimming: 5 bases; J trimming: 0 bases; junction bases outside the gene matches: 5. Germline lookup yields CDR1 SGHTA and CDR2 FQGNSA. This CDR3 contains 16 residues. The CDR3 is CASSNYRGATNEKLFF. In DNA form, the CDR3 reads TGTGCCAGCAGCAACTACAGGGGGGCAACTAATGAAAAACTGTTTTTT.

The genes are TRBV25-1 and TRBJ1-2, with TRBD1 matching over 7 bases. The germline CDR1 and CDR2 sequences are MGHDK and SYGVNS. The junction had 8 bases not matched to a gene; V was cut back by 4 bases and J by 6 bases. CDR3 size: 14 residues. The CDR3 spells CASSARRQGNGYTF. The CDR3 DNA sequence: TGTGCCAGCAGTGCAAGAAGACAGGGAAATGGCTACACCTTC.

The chain links TRBV25-1 to TRBJ1-4; D might be TRBD1 (5 bases). The CDR3 length is 17 residues. Germline CDR1 and CDR2: MGHDK and SYGVNS. Trimming removed 4 bases from V and 7 bases from J, with 22 bases in between. The CDR3 protein is CASSAGRSPPVGEKLFF. The CDR3 nucleotides are TGTGCCAGCAGTGCAGGGAGGTCGCCTCCCGTGGGTGAAAAACTGTTTTTT.

This rearrangement joins TRBV10-2 to TRBJ2-5; TRBD2 aligns across 7 bases. The CDR3 sequence is 12 residues long. V shed 9 bases and J 5 bases; nucleotides not matched to a gene: 6. CDR1 and CDR2 from the germline V gene are WSHSY and SAAADI. DNA of the CDR3: TGCGCCAGTCGTCAGGGAGGGGAGACCCAGTACTTC. Translation: CASRQGGETQYF.

This clone came up a few times. The V gene is TRBV5-4, the J gene TRBJ1-2; TRBD1 aligns across 7 bases. There are 13 residues in the CDR3. V dropped 6 bases and J dropped 2; count of bases not matched to a gene: 4. Germline CDR1 SGHNT, CDR2 YYREEE (reference sequence). This CDR3 is CASNRDSNYGYTF. The CDR3 DNA sequence: TGTGCCAGCAACCGGGACAGCAACTATGGCTACACCTTC.

The chain employs TRBV7-2 and TRBJ2-3; a weak D match, TRBD2 (7 bases). V lost 1 base and J lost 5, with 19 bases in between. The CDR3 contains 17 residues. The germline gives CDR1 SGHTA, CDR2 FQGNSA. The CDR3 region is CASSLVRGAGRKDTQYF. In nucleotides, the CDR3 is TGTGCCAGCAGCTTAGTTCGGGGGGCAGGGAGGAAAGATACGCAGTATTTT. The full variable domain, rest sourced from reference TRBV7-2 and TRBJ2-3, is GAGVSQSPSNKVTEKGKDVELRCDPISGHTALYWYRQSLGQGLEFLIYFQGNSAPDKSGLPSDRFSAERTGGSVSTLTIQRTQQEDSAVYLCASSLVRGAGRKDTQYFGPGTRLTVL.

This rearrangement joins TRBV27 to TRBJ2-3, with 8 bases that match TRBD2. The germline V gene has CDR1 MNHEY and CDR2 SMNVEV (reference sequence). The CDR3 has 16 amino acids. The V segment lost 2 bases and the J segment 0 bases; nucleotides outside the gene matches: 4. CDR3 coding DNA: TGTGCCAGCAGTTTAGGAGGCGGGGGGAGCACAGATACGCAGTATTTT. This sequence encodes CASSLGGGGSTDTQYF.

J is TRBJ2-7 and V is TRBV7-9; D might be TRBD2 (7 bases). The germline V gene has CDR1 SEHNR and CDR2 FQNEAQ (reference sequence). This CDR3 comprises 18 residues. V was shortened by 10 bases and J by 3 bases, with 31 bases between the two germline ends. The CDR3 region has the DNA TGTGCCACCAGTTCCCCCCCGGGGGGCCCTACGCCTATCTACGAGCAGTACGTC. As protein: CATSSPPGGPTPIYEQYV.

This clone was counted a few times. This rearrangement joins TRBV24-1 to TRBJ1-5; D is uncertain. CDR1 and CDR2 (germline): KGHDR, SFDVKD. There are 13 residues in the CDR3. V dropped 2 bases and J dropped 6 bases, with 7 bases sitting between them. CDR3 DNA: TGTGCCACCAGTGATTACGCGGGTCAGCCCCAGCATTTT. Encoded protein: CATSDYAGQPQHF.

V and J are TRBV7-8 and TRBJ2-5; weak D call: TRBD2 (5 bases). The germline V gene encodes CDR1 SGHVS and CDR2 FQNEAQ. CDR3 length: 14 amino acids. V lost 1 base, J lost 6 bases, and 12 bases lay in between. The CDR3 sequence: CASSLELEEKTQYF. In DNA form, the CDR3 reads TGTGCCAGCAGCTTAGAACTAGAGGAGAAGACCCAGTACTTC.

This sequence joins TRBV7-9 and TRBJ2-7; D might be TRBD1 (6 bases). The CDR3 covers 15 residues. The ends were cut back, 4 bases at V and 7 bases at J, with 20 bases in the middle. Germline lookup yields CDR1 SEHNR and CDR2 FQNEAQ (reference sequence). CDR3 loop: CASSSQGSGRGEQYF. The CDR3, as DNA: TGTGCCAGCAGCTCCCAGGGGTCGGGCCGTGGGGAGCAGTACTTC. Full variable domain (rest looked up from reference TRBV7-9 and TRBJ2-7): DTGVSQNPRHKITKRGQNVTFRCDPISEHNRLYWYRQTLGQGPEFLTYFQNEAQLEKSRLLSDRFSAERPKGSFSTLEIQRTEQGDSAMYLCASSSQGSGRGEQYFGPGTRLTVT.

The chain combines TRBV18 with TRBJ1-2; weak D call: TRBD1 (6 bases). Trimming took 4 bases from V and 0 from J, leaving 12 bases between them. This CDR3 region has 15 residues. Germline V gives CDR1 KGHSH, CDR2 LQKENI. The DNA of the CDR3 is TGTGCCAGCTCACTTGGACAGATAGCTAACTATGGCTACACCTTC. Amino acids: CASSLGQIANYGYTF. Looking up the rest from reference TRBV18 and TRBJ1-2 gives the full variable domain: NAGVMQNPRHLVRRRGQEARLRCSPMKGHSHVYWYRQLPEEGLKFMVYLQKENIIDESGMPKERFSAEFPKEGPSILRIQQVVRGDSAAYFCASSLGQIANYGYTFGSGTRLTVV.

The V call is TRBV20-1, the J call TRBJ2-5, with no clear D. The germline V and J ends were trimmed by 3 bases and 1 base, with 6 bases remaining between them. Germline loops: CDR1 DFQATT, CDR2 SNEGSKA (reference sequence). The CDR3 extends over 12 amino acids. CDR3 loop: CSASRVQETQYF. CDR3 DNA sequence: TGCAGTGCTAGTCGGGTCCAAGAGACCCAGTACTTC.

CDR3 sequence reads: CASRGTGRGPDTQYF. CDR3 coding DNA: TGTGCCAGCAGGGGGACAGGGAGGGGTCCAGATACGCAGTATTTT. The chain combines TRBV6-5 with TRBJ2-3; 9 bases map to TRBD1. The CDR3 extends over 15 amino acids. CDR1 MNHEY and CDR2 SVGAGI come from the germline V gene. J lost 4 bases, V lost 6 bases, and 8 bases had no gene match.

This clone was seen only a few times. The chain carries TRBV7-3 and TRBJ1-2; no definite D call. The CDR3 consists of 14 residues. The germline CDR1 and CDR2 sequences are SGHTA and FQGTGA. Between the trimmed V and J ends, which lost 5 bases and 0 bases, there was a span of 10 bases. CDR3 loop: CASSPRAANYGYTF. CDR3 nucleotides: TGTGCCAGCAGCCCGAGGGCGGCTAACTATGGCTACACCTTC.